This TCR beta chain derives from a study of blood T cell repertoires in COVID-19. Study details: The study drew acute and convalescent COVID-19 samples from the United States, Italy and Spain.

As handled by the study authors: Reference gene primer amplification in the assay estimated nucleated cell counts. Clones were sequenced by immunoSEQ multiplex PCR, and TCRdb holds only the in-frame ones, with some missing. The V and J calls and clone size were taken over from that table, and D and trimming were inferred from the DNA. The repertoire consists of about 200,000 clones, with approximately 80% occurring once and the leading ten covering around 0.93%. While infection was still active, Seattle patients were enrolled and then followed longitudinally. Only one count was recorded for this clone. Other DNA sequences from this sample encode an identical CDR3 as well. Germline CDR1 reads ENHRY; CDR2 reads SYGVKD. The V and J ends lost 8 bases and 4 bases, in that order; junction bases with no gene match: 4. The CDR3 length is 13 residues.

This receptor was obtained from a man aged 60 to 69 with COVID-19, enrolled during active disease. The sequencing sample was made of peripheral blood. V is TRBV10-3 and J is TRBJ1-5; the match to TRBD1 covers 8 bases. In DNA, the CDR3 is TGTGCCATCTCCGGACAGGGAAATCAGCCCCAGCATTTT. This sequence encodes CAISGQGNQPQHF.